This T cell receptor (beta chain) was sequenced during a study of T-cell reconstitution after alpha-beta-depleted transplantation in children. Study-wide results and limits: Fresh T-cell production supplied most of the T-cell counts and diversity seen one year after transplant. In patients about two months after transplant, alpha-beta T cells reportedly arose from several hundred expanded graft clones.

V shed 3 bases and J 4 bases; nucleotides not matched to a gene: 5. The CDR3 extends over 17 amino acids. Germline V CDR1 and CDR2: MNHEY, SMNVEV (reference sequence). As it was prepared, the TCRbeta library received unique molecular identifiers. One entry per CDR3 protein, called by TCRdb with MiXCR from the PCR reads. The table has over 15,000 distinct CDR3 sequences, around 11% seen once. This clonotype was counted ten times or more. The antigen remains undetermined. This material consisted of PBMCs, mostly from graft donor cells, taken 180 days after TCRalphabeta/CD19-depleted stem cell transplant. The chain combines TRBV27 with TRBJ2-5; 16 bases agree with TRBD2. This receptor was obtained from a boy under two years old who had a stem cell transplant for Wiskott-Aldrich syndrome, so the T cells may come from the graft donor. The CDR3 loop is CASSLGLAGGLAETQYF. The CDR3 nucleotides are TGTGCCAGCAGTTTGGGACTAGCGGGGGGGCTTGCAGAGACCCAGTACTTC.